The clone carrying this TCR beta chain was counted between two and nine times. Its antigen is not known. This specimen belongs to a study of beta chain features in type 1 diabetes. Purity of each sorted population was above 98%. The CDR3 sequence is 17 residues long. Germline CDR1 is SGHRS and CDR2 is YFSETQ. V was clipped by 4 bases and J by 0 bases, with 17 bases between them. The study reverse transcribed the entire isolated RNA, so it sequenced expressed TCRB transcripts. This table comes from immunoSEQ multiplex PCR, and its TCRdb copy is limited to in-frame clones, with some not included. The sample holds about 660,000 clones, more than 12% seen once. The study, taken as a whole, reports: Shorter TCRB CDR3s, moderately but significantly so, marked every one of the four CD4+ subsets in Type 1 diabetes patients.

The receptor was derived from a man aged 18 to 35 with type 1 diabetes. This sequence joins TRBV5-1 and TRBJ2-4; D perhaps matches TRBD2 (6 bases). The sample was naive CD4+ T cells from blood. In nucleotides, the CDR3 is TGCGCCAGCAGCCCCAGCGGGTCTCCTCTAGCCAAAAACATTCAGTACTTC. Translation: CASSPSGSPLAKNIQYF.